These T cell receptor beta chains were read from a single sample in a study of T cell responses to AZD1222 COVID-19 vaccine. Only in-frame clones appear in the TCRdb table, and some are missing; sequencing was by immunoSEQ multiplex PCR. The sample has 100,000 to 150,000 clones; more than 70% are singletons. Sequencing used peripheral blood, obtained 28 days after the second AZD1222 dose. The receptors derive from an adult who received the AZD1222 COVID-19 vaccine. Both conserved end residues are part of each CDR3. A D gene is named only where the DNA matches it firmly. Clone size is shown for a subset of rows, as once, few, many or a class of expanded clone.

d_call: NA
cdr3_length: 16
clone_size: NA
v_call: TRBV5-1
j_call: TRBJ2-2
cdr3_aa: CASSLNWDALGGELFF
cdr3_nt: TGCGCCAGCAGCTTGAACTGGGACGCCCTGGGTGGGGAGCTGTTTTTT

d_call: NA
cdr3_length: 12
clone_size: NA
v_call: TRBV30
j_call: TRBJ1-1
cdr3_aa: CAWAQRGTEAFF
cdr3_nt: TGTGCCTGGGCTCAGAGGGGAACTGAAGCTTTCTTT

d_call: NA
cdr3_length: 12
clone_size: NA
v_call: TRBV12-3/TRBV12-4
j_call: TRBJ1-2
cdr3_aa: CASSISLGGYTF
cdr3_nt: TGTGCCAGCAGCATATCTTTGGGAGGCTACACCTTC

d_call: NA
cdr3_length: 15
clone_size: NA
v_call: TRBV3-1/TRBV3-2
j_call: TRBJ2-3
cdr3_aa: CASSLKAGSTDTQYF
cdr3_nt: TGTGCCAGCAGCCTCAAAGCAGGTTCCACAGATACGCAGTATTTT

d_call: NA
cdr3_length: 14
clone_size: NA
v_call: TRBV5-4
j_call: TRBJ1-2
cdr3_aa: CASSLSTGIGGYTF
cdr3_nt: TGTGCCAGCAGCTTAAGTACAGGGATAGGTGGCTACACCTTC

d_call: NA
cdr3_length: 14
clone_size: NA
v_call: TRBV3-1/TRBV3-2
j_call: TRBJ2-1
cdr3_aa: CASSQDRWYREQFF
cdr3_nt: TGTGCCAGCAGCCAAGACAGGTGGTACCGGGAGCAGTTCTTC

d_call: NA
cdr3_length: 13
clone_size: NA
v_call: TRBV19
j_call: TRBJ1-1
cdr3_aa: CASTERLNTEAFF
cdr3_nt: TGTGCCAGTACCGAGCGACTGAACACTGAAGCTTTCTTT

d_call: NA
cdr3_length: 13
clone_size: NA
v_call: TRBV11-2
j_call: TRBJ1-1
cdr3_aa: CASSSRVGAEAFF
cdr3_nt: TGTGCCAGCAGCTCCAGGGTGGGGGCTGAAGCTTTCTTT

d_call: NA
cdr3_length: 13
clone_size: NA
v_call: TRBV7-9
j_call: TRBJ1-2
cdr3_aa: CASSLYGQPGYTF
cdr3_nt: TGTGCCAGCAGCCTTTACGGACAGCCCGGCTACACCTTC

d_call: TRBD1
cdr3_length: 15
clone_size: NA
v_call: TRBV4-1
j_call: TRBJ2-7
cdr3_aa: CASSQAKTGDYEQYF
cdr3_nt: TGCGCCAGCAGCCAAGCCAAGACAGGGGACTACGAGCAGTACTTC

d_call: TRBD1
cdr3_length: 15
clone_size: NA
v_call: TRBV19
j_call: TRBJ1-5
cdr3_aa: CASSRTGTVAQPQHF
cdr3_nt: TGTGCCAGTAGTAGAACCGGGACAGTGGCTCAGCCCCAGCATTTT

d_call: TRBD2
cdr3_length: 12
clone_size: NA
v_call: TRBV28
j_call: TRBJ2-5
cdr3_aa: CASAGGQETQYF
cdr3_nt: TGTGCCAGTGCGGGGGGGCAAGAGACCCAGTACTTC

d_call: NA
cdr3_length: 14
clone_size: NA
v_call: TRBV10-3
j_call: TRBJ1-1
cdr3_aa: CAISEWGGGVEAFF
cdr3_nt: TGTGCCATCAGTGAATGGGGGGGCGGCGTCGAAGCTTTCTTT

d_call: TRBD1
cdr3_length: 17
clone_size: NA
v_call: TRBV19
j_call: TRBJ1-2
cdr3_aa: CASSTSRDRGGNYGYTF
cdr3_nt: TGTGCCAGTAGTACATCCCGGGACAGGGGCGGGAACTATGGCTACACCTTC

d_call: TRBD1
cdr3_length: 16
clone_size: NA
v_call: TRBV25-1
j_call: TRBJ2-7
cdr3_aa: CASRHSRGQGSYEQYF
cdr3_nt: TGTGCCAGCAGACACAGCCGGGGACAGGGCTCCTACGAGCAGTACTTC

d_call: TRBD1
cdr3_length: 16
clone_size: NA
v_call: TRBV5-1
j_call: TRBJ1-2
cdr3_aa: CASSLAQGASGGRYTF
cdr3_nt: TGCGCCAGCAGCTTGGCACAGGGGGCGTCCGGAGGGCGCTACACCTTC

d_call: TRBD2
cdr3_length: 14
clone_size: NA
v_call: TRBV6-5
j_call: TRBJ2-7
cdr3_aa: CASRPTSGPYEQYF
cdr3_nt: TGTGCCAGCAGGCCGACTAGCGGGCCGTACGAGCAGTACTTC

d_call: NA
cdr3_length: 13
clone_size: NA
v_call: TRBV30
j_call: TRBJ2-5
cdr3_aa: CAWSGGLQETQYF
cdr3_nt: TGTGCCTGGAGTGGGGGGCTACAAGAGACCCAGTACTTC

d_call: TRBD1
cdr3_length: 16
clone_size: once
v_call: TRBV11-2
j_call: TRBJ2-3
cdr3_aa: CASRRIQGAGTDTQYF
cdr3_nt: TGTGCCAGCAGACGAATACAGGGGGCAGGCACAGATACGCAGTATTTT

d_call: TRBD1
cdr3_length: 14
clone_size: NA
v_call: TRBV3-1/TRBV3-2
j_call: TRBJ2-1
cdr3_aa: CASGGDRGVNEQFF
cdr3_nt: TGTGCCAGCGGTGGGGACAGGGGAGTGAATGAGCAGTTCTTC

d_call: NA
cdr3_length: 15
clone_size: NA
v_call: TRBV4-1
j_call: TRBJ2-2
cdr3_aa: CASSIRDLNTGELFF
cdr3_nt: TGCGCCAGCAGCATCCGGGACCTGAACACCGGGGAGCTGTTTTTT

d_call: TRBD2
cdr3_length: 19
clone_size: NA
v_call: TRBV11-2
j_call: TRBJ2-7
cdr3_aa: CASSFTVGTSGGSTYEQYF
cdr3_nt: TGTGCCAGCAGCTTTACCGTTGGGACTAGCGGGGGGTCTACCTACGAGCAGTACTTC

d_call: TRBD1
cdr3_length: 13
clone_size: NA
v_call: TRBV6-6
j_call: TRBJ1-1
cdr3_aa: CASSGQAYAEAFF
cdr3_nt: TGTGCCAGCAGCGGACAGGCTTACGCTGAAGCTTTCTTT

d_call: NA
cdr3_length: 16
clone_size: NA
v_call: TRBV4-3
j_call: TRBJ2-2
cdr3_aa: CASSQEGYANTGELFF
cdr3_nt: TGCGCCAGCAGCCAAGAGGGCTACGCGAACACCGGGGAGCTGTTTTTT

d_call: TRBD1
cdr3_length: 14
clone_size: NA
v_call: TRBV5-4
j_call: TRBJ1-6
cdr3_aa: CASSSGTDNSPLHF
cdr3_nt: TGTGCCAGCAGCTCCGGGACAGATAATTCACCCCTCCACTTT

d_call: NA
cdr3_length: 13
clone_size: NA
v_call: TRBV10-3
j_call: TRBJ1-2
cdr3_aa: CAISESPEDGYTF
cdr3_nt: TGTGCCATCAGTGAGTCGCCGGAGGATGGCTACACCTTC

d_call: NA
cdr3_length: 17
clone_size: NA
v_call: TRBV5-4
j_call: TRBJ2-5
cdr3_aa: CASSSMTPGSLGETQYF
cdr3_nt: TGTGCCAGCAGCTCGATGACCCCGGGGAGCTTGGGGGAGACCCAGTACTTC

d_call: NA
cdr3_length: 14
clone_size: NA
v_call: TRBV3-1/TRBV3-2
j_call: TRBJ1-5
cdr3_aa: CASSLGNSNQPQHF
cdr3_nt: TGTGCCAGCAGCCTTGGGAATAGCAATCAGCCCCAGCATTTT

d_call: TRBD1
cdr3_length: 14
clone_size: NA
v_call: TRBV28
j_call: TRBJ1-2
cdr3_aa: CASRNTDRVHGYTF
cdr3_nt: TGTGCCAGCAGGAATACGGACAGGGTCCATGGCTACACCTTC

d_call: NA
cdr3_length: 15
clone_size: once
v_call: TRBV24-1
j_call: TRBJ2-5
cdr3_aa: CATSDSGLGGETQYF
cdr3_nt: TGTGCCACCAGTGATAGCGGATTGGGCGGGGAGACCCAGTACTTC

d_call: NA
cdr3_length: 15
clone_size: once
v_call: TRBV6-5
j_call: TRBJ2-5
cdr3_aa: CASSYYGALSETQYF
cdr3_nt: TGTGCCAGCAGTTACTATGGCGCACTTAGCGAGACCCAGTACTTC

d_call: TRBD1
cdr3_length: 16
clone_size: NA
v_call: TRBV5-1
j_call: TRBJ2-2
cdr3_aa: CASSPPRTGNTGELFF
cdr3_nt: TGCGCCAGCAGCCCTCCCCGGACAGGGAACACCGGGGAGCTGTTTTTT

d_call: TRBD1
cdr3_length: 15
clone_size: NA
v_call: TRBV11-2
j_call: TRBJ1-4
cdr3_aa: CASSPRQGVGEKLFF
cdr3_nt: TGTGCCAGCAGCCCGCGACAGGGCGTGGGAGAAAAACTGTTTTTT

d_call: NA
cdr3_length: 13
clone_size: NA
v_call: TRBV3-1/TRBV3-2
j_call: TRBJ2-1
cdr3_aa: CASSQGRVPEQFF
cdr3_nt: TGTGCCAGCAGCCAAGGCAGGGTGCCCGAGCAGTTCTTC

d_call: TRBD1
cdr3_length: 17
clone_size: NA
v_call: TRBV13
j_call: TRBJ1-6
cdr3_aa: CASSLGQGFSYNSPLHF
cdr3_nt: TGTGCCAGCAGCTTAGGACAGGGGTTCTCCTATAATTCACCCCTCCACTTT

d_call: NA
cdr3_length: 15
clone_size: once
v_call: TRBV6-5
j_call: TRBJ1-2
cdr3_aa: CASSYGARGGYGYTF
cdr3_nt: TGTGCCAGCAGTTACGGGGCGAGGGGGGGCTATGGCTACACCTTC

d_call: NA
cdr3_length: 14
clone_size: NA
v_call: TRBV18
j_call: TRBJ1-1
cdr3_aa: CASVGGVMNTEAFF
cdr3_nt: TGTGCCAGCGTCGGGGGGGTTATGAACACTGAAGCTTTCTTT

d_call: NA
cdr3_length: 16
clone_size: NA
v_call: TRBV5-1
j_call: TRBJ2-1
cdr3_aa: CASSLFIGGAVGEQFF
cdr3_nt: TGCGCCAGCAGCTTGTTCATAGGGGGGGCCGTGGGTGAGCAGTTCTTC

d_call: NA
cdr3_length: 15
clone_size: few
v_call: TRBV6-5
j_call: TRBJ1-1
cdr3_aa: CASSSPRTWNTEAFF
cdr3_nt: TGTGCCAGCAGTTCCCCGCGAACGTGGAACACTGAAGCTTTCTTT

d_call: NA
cdr3_length: 15
clone_size: NA
v_call: TRBV6-5
j_call: TRBJ1-6
cdr3_aa: CASSYDPGLNSPLHF
cdr3_nt: TGTGCCAGCAGTTACGATCCGGGGCTCAATTCACCCCTCCACTTT

d_call: NA
cdr3_length: 12
clone_size: NA
v_call: TRBV7-2
j_call: TRBJ1-2
cdr3_aa: CASSLSGVGYTF
cdr3_nt: TGTGCCAGCAGCCTATCAGGGGTCGGCTACACCTTC

d_call: NA
cdr3_length: 16
clone_size: NA
v_call: TRBV27
j_call: TRBJ1-5
cdr3_aa: CASSAQGTIGNQPQHF
cdr3_nt: TGTGCCAGCAGCGCACAGGGCACCATAGGAAATCAGCCCCAGCATTTT

d_call: NA
cdr3_length: 12
clone_size: NA
v_call: TRBV24-1
j_call: TRBJ2-7
cdr3_aa: CATSESSYEQYF
cdr3_nt: TGTGCCACCAGTGAATCGTCCTACGAGCAGTACTTC

d_call: NA
cdr3_length: 13
clone_size: NA
v_call: TRBV10-2
j_call: TRBJ2-1
cdr3_aa: CASRYSSYNEQFF
cdr3_nt: TGCGCCAGCCGTTACAGCTCCTACAATGAGCAGTTCTTC

d_call: TRBD1
cdr3_length: 14
clone_size: NA
v_call: TRBV19
j_call: TRBJ1-4
cdr3_aa: CASSTGTGDEKLFF
cdr3_nt: TGTGCCAGTAGTACCGGGACAGGGGATGAAAAACTGTTTTTT

d_call: TRBD1
cdr3_length: 15
clone_size: once
v_call: TRBV5-1
j_call: TRBJ2-3
cdr3_aa: CASSPRQGGTDTQYF
cdr3_nt: TGCGCCAGCAGCCCACGACAGGGAGGCACAGATACGCAGTATTTT

d_call: NA
cdr3_length: 13
clone_size: few
v_call: TRBV5-6
j_call: TRBJ2-7
cdr3_aa: CASSRDRIYEQYF
cdr3_nt: TGTGCCAGCAGTAGGGACCGGATCTACGAGCAGTACTTC

d_call: NA
cdr3_length: 13
clone_size: NA
v_call: TRBV4-1
j_call: TRBJ1-1
cdr3_aa: CASRLGLHTEAFF
cdr3_nt: TGCGCCAGCAGACTAGGACTTCACACTGAAGCTTTCTTT

d_call: TRBD1
cdr3_length: 15
clone_size: NA
v_call: TRBV19
j_call: TRBJ1-4
cdr3_aa: CASSRTGGLDEKLFF
cdr3_nt: TGTGCCAGTAGTAGGACAGGGGGCCTCGATGAAAAACTGTTTTTT

d_call: NA
cdr3_length: 16
clone_size: NA
v_call: TRBV14
j_call: TRBJ2-1
cdr3_aa: CASSQGKGGFYNEQFF
cdr3_nt: TGTGCCAGCAGCCAAGGTAAAGGCGGGTTCTACAATGAGCAGTTCTTC

d_call: TRBD1
cdr3_length: 15
clone_size: NA
v_call: TRBV19
j_call: TRBJ1-1
cdr3_aa: CASSLAGGMGTEAFF
cdr3_nt: TGTGCCAGTAGTCTCGCAGGGGGTATGGGCACTGAAGCTTTCTTT

d_call: NA
cdr3_length: 14
clone_size: NA
v_call: TRBV3-1/TRBV3-2
j_call: TRBJ2-7
cdr3_aa: CATWPGPRKYEQYF
cdr3_nt: TGTGCCACCTGGCCGGGCCCGCGAAAGTACGAGCAGTACTTC

d_call: NA
cdr3_length: 14
clone_size: few
v_call: TRBV28
j_call: TRBJ2-2
cdr3_aa: CASSSGPTPGELFF
cdr3_nt: TGTGCCAGCAGCTCGGGACCGACTCCCGGGGAGCTGTTTTTT

d_call: TRBD1
cdr3_length: 19
clone_size: NA
v_call: TRBV4-2
j_call: TRBJ1-1
cdr3_aa: CASSLKIPDRVSMNTEAFF
cdr3_nt: TGTGCCAGCAGCCTAAAGATACCGGACAGGGTGAGCATGAACACTGAAGCTTTCTTT

d_call: NA
cdr3_length: 15
clone_size: NA
v_call: TRBV5-1
j_call: TRBJ1-4
cdr3_aa: CASSLVPGLGYELFF
cdr3_nt: TGCGCCAGCAGCTTGGTCCCGGGACTGGGGTATGAGCTGTTTTTT

d_call: TRBD1
cdr3_length: 15
clone_size: NA
v_call: TRBV5-1
j_call: TRBJ2-7
cdr3_aa: CASSFSGTGAVEQYF
cdr3_nt: TGCGCCAGCAGCTTTTCCGGGACAGGGGCTGTCGAGCAGTACTTC

d_call: NA
cdr3_length: 13
clone_size: once
v_call: TRBV6-5
j_call: TRBJ1-6
cdr3_aa: CASSYSPTPPLHF
cdr3_nt: TGTGCCAGCAGTTACTCCCCCACGCCACCCCTCCACTTT